This T cell receptor (beta chain) is drawn from a study of low-dose radiotherapy and immunotherapy resistance in tumors. Study in general: Cohort 2 was treated with 1 Gy per fraction every two weeks, amounting to 13 Gy across 26 weeks.

Time point denoted: before trial treatment. TRAV and TRBV primers primed cDNA for both TCRalpha and TCRbeta. With a V-primer adapter and a constant-region primer, TCRs were amplified for about 20 PCR cycles. A single record per CDR3 protein comes from TCRdb applying MiXCR to the reads. The sample holds almost 40,000 distinct CDR3 sequences, around a third seen once. This clonotype was seen many times. Trimming pared 2 bases from V and 0 bases from J, leaving 7 bases between. CDR3 length: 14 residues. The germline V gene encodes CDR1 SNHLY and CDR2 FYNNEI. The sequencing used PBMCs, collected before treatment. V is TRBV2 and J is TRBJ2-5; D possibly matches TRBD1 or TRBD2 (5 bases each). This TCR was recovered from a male donor with gallbladder cancer. The CDR3, as DNA: TGTGCCAGCAGTGAATGGGGGTACCAAGAGACCCAGTACTTC. As protein: CASSEWGYQETQYF. The variable domain in full, with the rest retrieved from reference TRBV2 and TRBJ2-5, is EPEVTQTPSHQVTQMGQEVILRCVPISNHLYFYWYRQILGQKVEFLVSFYNNEISEKSEIFDDQFSVERPDGSNFTLKIRSTKLEDSAMYFCASSEWGYQETQYFGPGTRLLVL.